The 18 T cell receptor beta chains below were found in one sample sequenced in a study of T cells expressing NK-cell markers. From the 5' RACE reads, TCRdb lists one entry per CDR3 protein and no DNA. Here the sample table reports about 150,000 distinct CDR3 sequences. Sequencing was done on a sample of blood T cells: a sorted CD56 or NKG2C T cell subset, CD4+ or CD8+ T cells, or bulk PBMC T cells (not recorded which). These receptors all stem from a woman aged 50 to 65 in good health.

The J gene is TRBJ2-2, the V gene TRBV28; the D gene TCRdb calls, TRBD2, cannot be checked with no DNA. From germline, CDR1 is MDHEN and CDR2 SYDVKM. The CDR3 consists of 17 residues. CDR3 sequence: CASSSERAREHTGELFF.

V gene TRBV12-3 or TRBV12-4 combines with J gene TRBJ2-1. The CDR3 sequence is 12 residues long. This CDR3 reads CASSLSEDEQFF.

CDR3 sequence: CASNRGTSGSHEQFF. V gene TRBV27 combines with J gene TRBJ2-1; TCRdb calls TRBD2, which cannot be checked without DNA. The germline CDR1 and CDR2 sequences are MNHEY and SMNVEV (reference sequence). The CDR3 extends over 15 amino acids.

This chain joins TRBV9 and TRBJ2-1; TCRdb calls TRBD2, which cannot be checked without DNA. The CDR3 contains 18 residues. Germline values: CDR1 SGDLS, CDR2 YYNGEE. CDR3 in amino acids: CASSDGTSGRGYGDEQFF. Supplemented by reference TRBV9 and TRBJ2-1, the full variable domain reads DSGVTQTPKHLITATGQRVTLRCSPRSGDLSVYWYQQSLDQGLQFLIQYYNGEERAKGNILERFSAQQFPDLHSELNLSSLELGDSALYFCASSDGTSGRGYGDEQFFGPGTRLTVL.

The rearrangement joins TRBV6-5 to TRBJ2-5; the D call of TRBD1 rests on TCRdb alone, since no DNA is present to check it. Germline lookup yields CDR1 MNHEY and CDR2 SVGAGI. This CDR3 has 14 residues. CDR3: CASSKGDNQETQYF.

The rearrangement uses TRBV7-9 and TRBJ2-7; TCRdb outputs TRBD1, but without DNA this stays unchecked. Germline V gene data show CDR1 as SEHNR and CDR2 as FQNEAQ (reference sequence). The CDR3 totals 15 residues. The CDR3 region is CASRSPSPGLDEQYF.

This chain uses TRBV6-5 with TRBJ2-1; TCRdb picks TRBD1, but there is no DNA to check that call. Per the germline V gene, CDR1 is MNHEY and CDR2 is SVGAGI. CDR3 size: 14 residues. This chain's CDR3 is CASRSGGLRNEQFF.

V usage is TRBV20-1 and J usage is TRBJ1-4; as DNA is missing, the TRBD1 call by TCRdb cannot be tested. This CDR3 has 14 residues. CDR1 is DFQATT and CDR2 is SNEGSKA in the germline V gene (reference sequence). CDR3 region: CSARARGVTEKLFF.

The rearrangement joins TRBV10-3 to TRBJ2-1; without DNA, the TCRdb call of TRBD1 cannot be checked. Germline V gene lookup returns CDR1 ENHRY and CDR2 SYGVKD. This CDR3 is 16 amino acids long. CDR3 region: CAIRGDSESSYNEQFF.

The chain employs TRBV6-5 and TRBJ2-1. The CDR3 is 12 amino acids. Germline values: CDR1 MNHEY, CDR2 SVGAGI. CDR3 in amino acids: CASSSNYNEQFF.

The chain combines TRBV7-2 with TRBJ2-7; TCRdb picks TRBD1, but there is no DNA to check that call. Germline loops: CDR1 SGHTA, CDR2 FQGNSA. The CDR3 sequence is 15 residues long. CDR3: CASSHKGQGYNEQYF.

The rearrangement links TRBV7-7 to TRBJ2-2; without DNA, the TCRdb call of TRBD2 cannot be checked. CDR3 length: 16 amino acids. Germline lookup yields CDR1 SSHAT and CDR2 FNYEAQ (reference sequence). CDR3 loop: CASSLGFSGNTGELFF.

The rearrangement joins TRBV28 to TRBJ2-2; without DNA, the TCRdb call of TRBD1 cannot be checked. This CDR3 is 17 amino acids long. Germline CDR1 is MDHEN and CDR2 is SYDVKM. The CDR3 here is CASEVADGGANTGELFF.

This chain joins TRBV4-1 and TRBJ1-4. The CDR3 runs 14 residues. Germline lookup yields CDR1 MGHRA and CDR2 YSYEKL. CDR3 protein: CASSLTGEWEKLFF.

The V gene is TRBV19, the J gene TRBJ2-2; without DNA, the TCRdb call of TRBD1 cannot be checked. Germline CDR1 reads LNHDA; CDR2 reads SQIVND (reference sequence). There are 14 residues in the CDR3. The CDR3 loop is CASSKSGQAGELFF.

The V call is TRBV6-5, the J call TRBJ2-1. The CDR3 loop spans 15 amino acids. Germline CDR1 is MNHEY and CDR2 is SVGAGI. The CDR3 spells CASSFDGYSYNEQFF.

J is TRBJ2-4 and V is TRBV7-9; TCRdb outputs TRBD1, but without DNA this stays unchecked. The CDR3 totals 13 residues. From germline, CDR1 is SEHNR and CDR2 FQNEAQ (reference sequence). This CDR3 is CASSLEGTQTQYF.

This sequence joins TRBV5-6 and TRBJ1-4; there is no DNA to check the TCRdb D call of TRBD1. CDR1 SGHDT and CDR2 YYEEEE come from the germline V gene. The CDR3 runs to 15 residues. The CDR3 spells CASSLGQTSNEKLFF.